The present TCR beta chain was sequenced within a study of shared clonotypes between healthy human individuals. Study results and caveats: Generation probabilities were higher for clonotypes shared across all four sorted-subset donors than for unshared ones. Limitation of the genetic and exposure-history diversity represented came from the few donors. Large depth notwithstanding, sorted-subset sequencing proved incomplete by rarefaction.

Only one count was recorded for this clone. Its antigen is unidentified. This CDR3 region has 15 residues. Germline V gene sequence: CDR1 SGHNT, CDR2 YYREEE (reference sequence). Unmatched junction bases numbered 9, after V lost 4 bases and J lost 5 bases. Authors' processing steps: As immunoSEQ supplied junction-only sequences (without quality scores), filtering differed. Produced via immunoSEQ multiplex PCR; TCRdb's table is partial and in-frame only. That table supplies the V and J calls and clone size; D and trimming were determined from the DNA. Of some 1,400,000 clones in the sample, over 95% are singletons; the top ten hold roughly 1.2%.

The sample taken for sequencing was naive CD4+ T cells sorted from blood. Subset specified: CD45RA+ positively selected. The receptor comes from a man aged 25 to 45 in good health. V is TRBV5-4 and J is TRBJ1-1; 9 nucleotides align to TRBD1. As DNA, the CDR3 is TGTGCCAGCAGCCCTCCCGACAGGGGGGAAACTGAAGCTTTCTTT. This translates into CASSPPDRGETEAFF.